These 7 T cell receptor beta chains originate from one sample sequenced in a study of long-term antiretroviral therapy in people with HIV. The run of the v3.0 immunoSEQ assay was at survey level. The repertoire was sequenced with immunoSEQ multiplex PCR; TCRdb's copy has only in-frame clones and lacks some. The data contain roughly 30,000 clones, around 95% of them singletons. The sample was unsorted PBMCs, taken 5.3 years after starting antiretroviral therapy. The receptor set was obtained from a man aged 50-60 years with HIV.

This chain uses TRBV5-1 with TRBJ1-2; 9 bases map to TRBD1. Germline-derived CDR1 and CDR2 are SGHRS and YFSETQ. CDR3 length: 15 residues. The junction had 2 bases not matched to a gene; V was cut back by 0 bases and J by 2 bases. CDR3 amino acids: CASSLAGQGNYGYTF. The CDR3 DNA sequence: TGCGCCAGCAGCTTGGCGGGACAGGGCAACTATGGCTACACCTTC.

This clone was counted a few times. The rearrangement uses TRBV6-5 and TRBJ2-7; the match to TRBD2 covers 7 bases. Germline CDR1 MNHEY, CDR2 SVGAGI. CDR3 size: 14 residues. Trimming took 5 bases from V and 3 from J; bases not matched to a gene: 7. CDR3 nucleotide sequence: TGTGCCAGCAGTCCCGGGGGGATTTACTACGAGCAGTACTTC. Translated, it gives CASSPGGIYYEQYF.

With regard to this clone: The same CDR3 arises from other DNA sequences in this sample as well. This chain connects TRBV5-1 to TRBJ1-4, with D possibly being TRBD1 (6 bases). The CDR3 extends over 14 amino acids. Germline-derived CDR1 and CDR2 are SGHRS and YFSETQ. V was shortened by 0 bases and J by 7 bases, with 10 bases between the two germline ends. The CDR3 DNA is TGCGCCAGCAGCTTGGAGAAGGGGGGTGAAAAACTGTTTTTT. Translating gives CASSLEKGGEKLFF.

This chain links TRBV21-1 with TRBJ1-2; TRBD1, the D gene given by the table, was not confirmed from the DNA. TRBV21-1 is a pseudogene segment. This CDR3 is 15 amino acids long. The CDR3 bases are TGTGCCAGCAGCAGCCGGAGAGAGGCAGGGGTTCGCTACACCTTC. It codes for CASSSRREAGVRYTF.

The chain's CDR3 is CASSLAGGRTEAFF. DNA of the CDR3: TGCGCCAGCAGCTTGGCGGGGGGCCGAACTGAAGCTTTCTTT. V usage is TRBV5-1 and J usage is TRBJ1-1; D perhaps matches TRBD1 (6 bases). The germline V gene has CDR1 SGHRS and CDR2 YFSETQ. V dropped 0 bases and J dropped 5 bases, with 11 bases sitting between them. The CDR3 is 14 amino acids.

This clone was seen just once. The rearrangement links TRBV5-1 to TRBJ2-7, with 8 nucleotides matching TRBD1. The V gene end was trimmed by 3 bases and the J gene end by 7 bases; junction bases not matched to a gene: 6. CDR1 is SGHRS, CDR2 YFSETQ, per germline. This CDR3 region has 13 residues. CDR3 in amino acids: CASSSQGAGEQYF. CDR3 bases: TGCGCCAGCAGCTCTCAGGGGGCCGGAGAGCAGTACTTC.

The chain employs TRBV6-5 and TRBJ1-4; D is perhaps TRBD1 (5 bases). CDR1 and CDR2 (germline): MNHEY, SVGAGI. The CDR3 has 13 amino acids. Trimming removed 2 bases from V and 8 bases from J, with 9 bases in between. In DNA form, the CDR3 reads TGTGCCAGCAGTTACGTCCAGGGAGAAAAACTGTTTTTT. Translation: CASSYVQGEKLFF.